The TCR beta chain described here comes from a study of EBV T-cell therapy then PD-1 blockade in nasopharyngeal carcinoma. The table came from immunoSEQ multiplex PCR; TCRdb's copy has only in-frame clones and leaves some out. The sample includes 15,000 to 20,000 clones, 65% to 85% seen only once; the top ten take just under 30%. Treatment: AdE1-LMPpoly-expanded autologous EBV-specific T-cell therapy followed by anti-PD-1 nivolumab. About this clone: What it binds is unknown.

Germline V gives CDR1 MRHNA, CDR2 SNTAGT. This CDR3 is built from 16 residues. After removal of 3 bases from V and 1 base from J, the junction contained 5 bases not matched to a gene. Sequenced material: CD8+ T cells from blood, taken at day 0 from a patient whose treatment included autologous EBV-specific T cells and nivolumab. The chain is built from TRBV6-4 and TRBJ2-3; 9 bases are a match to TRBD2. This receptor was identified in a middle-aged man with nasopharyngeal carcinoma. The CDR3 protein is CASSEVSSGGTDTQYF. The CDR3 nucleotides read TGTGCCAGCAGTGAGGTTTCTAGCGGGGGCACAGATACGCAGTATTTT.